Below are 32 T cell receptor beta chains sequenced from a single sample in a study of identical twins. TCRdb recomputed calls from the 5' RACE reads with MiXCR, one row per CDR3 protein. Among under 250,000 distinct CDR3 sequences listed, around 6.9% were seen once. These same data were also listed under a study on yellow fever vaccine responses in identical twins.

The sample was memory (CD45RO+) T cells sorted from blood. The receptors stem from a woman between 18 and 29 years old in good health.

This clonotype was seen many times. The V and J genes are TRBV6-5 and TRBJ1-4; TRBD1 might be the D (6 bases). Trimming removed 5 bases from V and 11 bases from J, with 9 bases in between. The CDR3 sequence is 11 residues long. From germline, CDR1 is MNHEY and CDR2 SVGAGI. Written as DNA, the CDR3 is TGTGCCAGCAGTGACAGGCAGAAACTGTTTTTT. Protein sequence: CASSDRQKLFF.

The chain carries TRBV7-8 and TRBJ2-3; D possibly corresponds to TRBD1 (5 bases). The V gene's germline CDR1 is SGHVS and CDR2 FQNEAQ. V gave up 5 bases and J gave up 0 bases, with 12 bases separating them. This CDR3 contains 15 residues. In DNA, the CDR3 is TGTGCCAGCAGCCGACGCAGGGTCAGCACAGATACGCAGTATTTT. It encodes CASSRRRVSTDTQYF.

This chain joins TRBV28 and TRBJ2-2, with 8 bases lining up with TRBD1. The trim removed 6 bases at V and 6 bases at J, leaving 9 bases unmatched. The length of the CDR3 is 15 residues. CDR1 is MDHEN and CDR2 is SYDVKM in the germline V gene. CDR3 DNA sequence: TGTGCCAGCAGCCCTATTGACAGGGGCCCCGGGGAGCTGTTTTTT. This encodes CASSPIDRGPGELFF.

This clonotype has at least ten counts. CDR3 nucleotides: TGTGCCAGCAGTTCCCCTCGTGGGATAACCGGGGAGCTGTTTTTT. Residues: CASSSPRGITGELFF. The chain combines TRBV7-9 with TRBJ2-2; D unclear. Trimming shortened V by 6 bases and J by 5 bases, and 16 bases separated the two germline ends. CDR1 is SEHNR and CDR2 is FQNEAQ in the germline V gene (reference sequence). The CDR3 extends over 15 amino acids.

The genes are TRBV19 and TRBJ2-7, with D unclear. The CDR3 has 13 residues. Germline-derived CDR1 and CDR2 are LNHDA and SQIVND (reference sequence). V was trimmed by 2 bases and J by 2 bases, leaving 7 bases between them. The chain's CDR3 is CASSIRPTYEQYF. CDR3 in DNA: TGTGCCAGTAGTATACGACCCACCTACGAGCAGTACTTC.

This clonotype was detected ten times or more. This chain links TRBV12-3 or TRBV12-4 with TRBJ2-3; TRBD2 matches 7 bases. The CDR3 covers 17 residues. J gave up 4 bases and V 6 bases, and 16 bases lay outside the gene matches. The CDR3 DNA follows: TGTGCCAGCAGCCGTGGAGTGGGGCGGGAGAAAGCAGATACGCAGTATTTT. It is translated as CASSRGVGREKADTQYF.

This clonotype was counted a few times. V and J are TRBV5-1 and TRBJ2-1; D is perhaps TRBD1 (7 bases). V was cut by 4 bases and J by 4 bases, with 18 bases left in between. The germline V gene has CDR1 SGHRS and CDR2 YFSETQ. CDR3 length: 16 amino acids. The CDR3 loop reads CASSLDFAGQYNEQFF. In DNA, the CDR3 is TGCGCCAGCAGCCTGGACTTTGCGGGACAGTACAATGAGCAGTTCTTC.

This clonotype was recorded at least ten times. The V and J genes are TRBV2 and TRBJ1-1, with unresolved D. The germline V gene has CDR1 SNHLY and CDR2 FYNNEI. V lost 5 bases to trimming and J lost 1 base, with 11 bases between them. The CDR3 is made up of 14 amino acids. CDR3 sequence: CASSLNGRNTEAFF. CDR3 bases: TGTGCCAGCAGTCTAAACGGCAGGAACACTGAAGCTTTCTTT. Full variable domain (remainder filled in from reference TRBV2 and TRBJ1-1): EPEVTQTPSHQVTQMGQEVILRCVPISNHLYFYWYRQILGQKVEFLVSFYNNEISEKSEIFDDQFSVERPDGSNFTLKIRSTKLEDSAMYFCASSLNGRNTEAFFGQGTRLTVV.

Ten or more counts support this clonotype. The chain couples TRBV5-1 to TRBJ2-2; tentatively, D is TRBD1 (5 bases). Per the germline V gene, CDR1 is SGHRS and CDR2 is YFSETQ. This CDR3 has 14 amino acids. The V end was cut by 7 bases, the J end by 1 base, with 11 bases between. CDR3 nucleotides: TGCGCCAGCGCCCGCGGACAGAACACCGGGGAGCTGTTTTTT. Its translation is CASARGQNTGELFF.

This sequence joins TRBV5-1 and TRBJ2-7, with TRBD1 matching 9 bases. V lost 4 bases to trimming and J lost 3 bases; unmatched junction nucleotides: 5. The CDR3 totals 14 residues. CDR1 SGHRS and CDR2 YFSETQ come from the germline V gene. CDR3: CASSQQTGGYEQYF. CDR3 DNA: TGCGCCAGCAGCCAACAGACAGGGGGCTACGAGCAGTACTTC.

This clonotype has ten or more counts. CDR3 loop: CASSLLVQETQYF. CDR3 DNA sequence: TGTGCCAGCAGCTTACTAGTACAAGAGACCCAGTACTTC. The chain couples TRBV7-2 to TRBJ2-5, with no clear D. CDR3 length: 13 amino acids. CDR1 SGHTA and CDR2 FQGNSA come from the germline V gene. Trimming removed 2 bases from V and 2 bases from J, with 6 bases in between. The variable domain in full, completed from reference TRBV7-2 and TRBJ2-5, reads GAGVSQSPSNKVTEKGKDVELRCDPISGHTALYWYRQSLGQGLEFLIYFQGNSAPDKSGLPSDRFSAERTGGSVSTLTIQRTQQEDSAVYLCASSLLVQETQYFGPGTRLLVL.

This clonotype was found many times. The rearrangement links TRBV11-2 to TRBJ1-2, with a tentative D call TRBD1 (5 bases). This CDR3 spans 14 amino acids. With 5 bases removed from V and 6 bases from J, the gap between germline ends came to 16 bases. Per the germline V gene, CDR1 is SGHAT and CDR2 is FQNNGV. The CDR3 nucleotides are TGTGCCAGCAGCATTGACCAGGGTGTCAATGGCTACACCTTC. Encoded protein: CASSIDQGVNGYTF. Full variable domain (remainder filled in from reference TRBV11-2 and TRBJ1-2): EAGVAQSPRYKIIEKRQSVAFWCNPISGHATLYWYQQILGQGPKLLIQFQNNGVVDDSQLPKDRFSAERLKGVDSTLKIQPAKLEDSAVYLCASSIDQGVNGYTFGSGTRLTVV.

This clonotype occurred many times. The CDR3 reads CASTGFYEQYF. The CDR3 nucleotides read TGTGCGTCGACAGGGTTTTACGAGCAGTACTTC. V usage is TRBV25-1 and J usage is TRBJ2-7; 7 nucleotides match TRBD1. CDR3 size: 11 residues. CDR1 and CDR2 from the germline V gene are MGHDK and SYGVNS.

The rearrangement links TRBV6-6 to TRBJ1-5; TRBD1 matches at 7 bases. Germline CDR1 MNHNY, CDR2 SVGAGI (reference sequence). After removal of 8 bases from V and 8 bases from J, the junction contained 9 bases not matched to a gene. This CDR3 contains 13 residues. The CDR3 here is CASGRQGAEPQHF. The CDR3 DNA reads TGTGCCAGCGGTAGACAGGGAGCAGAGCCCCAGCATTTT.

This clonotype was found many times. CDR3 bases: TGTGCCAGCAGCTATGACAATGATGAAGCTTTCTTT. Translating it yields CASSYDNDEAFF. The rearrangement joins TRBV12-3 or TRBV12-4 to TRBJ1-1, with D unresolved. The CDR3 covers 12 residues. Trimming took off 6 bases at V and 7 bases at J, with 12 bases between the two ends.

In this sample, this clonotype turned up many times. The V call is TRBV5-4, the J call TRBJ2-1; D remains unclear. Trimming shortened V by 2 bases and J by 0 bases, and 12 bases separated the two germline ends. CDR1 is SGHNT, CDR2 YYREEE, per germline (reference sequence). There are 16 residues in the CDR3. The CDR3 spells CASSLGSRSSYNEQFF. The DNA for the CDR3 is TGTGCCAGCAGCTTAGGTTCACGGAGCTCCTACAATGAGCAGTTCTTC.

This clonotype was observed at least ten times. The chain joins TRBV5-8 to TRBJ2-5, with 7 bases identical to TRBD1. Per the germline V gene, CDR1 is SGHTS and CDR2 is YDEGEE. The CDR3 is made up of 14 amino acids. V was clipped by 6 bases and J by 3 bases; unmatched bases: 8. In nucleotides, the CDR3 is TGTGCCAGCACCCTCCGGGACAGAGAAGAGACCCAGTACTTC. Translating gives CASTLRDREETQYF.

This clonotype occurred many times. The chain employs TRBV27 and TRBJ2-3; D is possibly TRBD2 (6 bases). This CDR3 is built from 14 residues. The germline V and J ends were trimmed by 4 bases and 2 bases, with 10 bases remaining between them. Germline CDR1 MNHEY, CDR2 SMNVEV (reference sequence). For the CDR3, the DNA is TGTGCCAGCAGTTCGGGCGGGATCACAGATACGCAGTATTTT. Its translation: CASSSGGITDTQYF.

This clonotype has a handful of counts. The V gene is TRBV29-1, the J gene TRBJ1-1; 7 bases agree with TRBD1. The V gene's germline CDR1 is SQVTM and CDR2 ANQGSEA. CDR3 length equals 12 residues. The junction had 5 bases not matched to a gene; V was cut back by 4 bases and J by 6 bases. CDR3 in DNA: TGCAGCGTTGGACAGGGTGGAGCTGAAGCTTTCTTT. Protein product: CSVGQGGAEAFF.

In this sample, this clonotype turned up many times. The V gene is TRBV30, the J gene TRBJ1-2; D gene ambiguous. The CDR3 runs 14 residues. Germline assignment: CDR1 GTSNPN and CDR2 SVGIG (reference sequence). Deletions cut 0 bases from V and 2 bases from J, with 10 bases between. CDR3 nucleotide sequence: TGTGCCTGGAGTGTAGGCGGGTGGAACTATGGCTACACCTTC. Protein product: CAWSVGGWNYGYTF.

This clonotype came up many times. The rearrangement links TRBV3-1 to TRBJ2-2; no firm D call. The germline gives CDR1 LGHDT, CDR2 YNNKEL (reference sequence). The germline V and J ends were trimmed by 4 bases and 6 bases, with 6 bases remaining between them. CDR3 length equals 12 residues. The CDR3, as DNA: TGTGCCAGCAGCCTATTCCCCGGGGAGCTGTTTTTT. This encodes CASSLFPGELFF.

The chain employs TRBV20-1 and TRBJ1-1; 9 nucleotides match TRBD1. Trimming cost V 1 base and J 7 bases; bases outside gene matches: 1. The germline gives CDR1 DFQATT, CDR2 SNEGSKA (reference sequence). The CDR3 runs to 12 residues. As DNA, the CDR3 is TGCAGTGCTAGAGGACAGGGGGGTGAAGCTTTCTTT. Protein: CSARGQGGEAFF.

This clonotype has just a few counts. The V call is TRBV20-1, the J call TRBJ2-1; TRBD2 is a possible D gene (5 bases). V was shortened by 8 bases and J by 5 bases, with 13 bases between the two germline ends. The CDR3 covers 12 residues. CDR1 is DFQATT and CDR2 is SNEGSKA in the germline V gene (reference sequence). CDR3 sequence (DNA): TGCAGTCCCAATGAGGGCCACAATGAGCAGTTCTTC. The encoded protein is CSPNEGHNEQFF.

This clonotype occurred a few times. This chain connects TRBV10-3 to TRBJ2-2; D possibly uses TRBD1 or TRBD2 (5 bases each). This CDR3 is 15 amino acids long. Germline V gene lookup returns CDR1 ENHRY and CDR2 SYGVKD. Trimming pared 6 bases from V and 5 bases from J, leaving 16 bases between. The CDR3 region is CAIRAGTARTGELFF. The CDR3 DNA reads TGTGCCATCAGGGCCGGGACCGCCAGAACCGGGGAGCTGTTTTTT.

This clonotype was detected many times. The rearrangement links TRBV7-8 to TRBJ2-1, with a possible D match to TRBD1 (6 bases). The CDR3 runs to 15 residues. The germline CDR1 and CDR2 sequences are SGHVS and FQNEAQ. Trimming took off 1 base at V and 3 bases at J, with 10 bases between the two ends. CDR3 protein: CASSLEGHSYNEQFF. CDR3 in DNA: TGTGCCAGCAGCTTAGAGGGACACAGCTACAATGAGCAGTTCTTC.

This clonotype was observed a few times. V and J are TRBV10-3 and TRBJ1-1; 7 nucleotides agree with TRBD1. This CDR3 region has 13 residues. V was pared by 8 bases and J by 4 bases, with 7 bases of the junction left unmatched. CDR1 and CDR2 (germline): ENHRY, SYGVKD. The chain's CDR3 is CAIGQETPTEAFF. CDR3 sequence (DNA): TGTGCCATCGGACAGGAGACGCCCACTGAAGCTTTCTTT.

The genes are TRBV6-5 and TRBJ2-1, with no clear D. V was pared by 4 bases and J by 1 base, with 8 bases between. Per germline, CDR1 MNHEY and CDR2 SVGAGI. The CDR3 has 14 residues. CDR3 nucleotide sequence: TGTGCCAGCAGTTTTGAGAGGTCCTACAATGAGCAGTTCTTC. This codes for CASSFERSYNEQFF.

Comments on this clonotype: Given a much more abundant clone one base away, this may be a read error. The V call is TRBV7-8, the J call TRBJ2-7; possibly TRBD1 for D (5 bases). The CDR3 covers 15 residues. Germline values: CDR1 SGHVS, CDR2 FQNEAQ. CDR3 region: CTSSVFQGPSYEQYF. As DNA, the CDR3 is TGTACCAGCAGCGTCTTTCAGGGCCCCTCCTACGAGCAGTACTTC.

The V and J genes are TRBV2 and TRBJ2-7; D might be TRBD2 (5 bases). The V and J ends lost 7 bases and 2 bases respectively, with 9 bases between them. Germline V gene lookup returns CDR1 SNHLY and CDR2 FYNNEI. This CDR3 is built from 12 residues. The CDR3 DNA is TGTGCCAGCAACGGGGAAACCTACGAGCAGTACTTC. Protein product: CASNGETYEQYF.

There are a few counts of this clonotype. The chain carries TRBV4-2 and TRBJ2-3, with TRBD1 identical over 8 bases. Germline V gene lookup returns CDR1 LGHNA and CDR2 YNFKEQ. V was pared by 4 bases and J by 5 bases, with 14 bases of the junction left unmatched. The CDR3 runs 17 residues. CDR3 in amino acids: CASSPTQDRAYRDTQYF. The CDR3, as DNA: TGTGCCAGCAGCCCAACCCAGGACAGGGCCTACAGAGATACGCAGTATTTT.

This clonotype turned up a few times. CDR3 region: CASRLTAINEKLFF. In nucleotides, the CDR3 is TGTGCCAGCAGGTTGACAGCAATTAATGAAAAACTGTTTTTT. The chain employs TRBV2 and TRBJ1-4; perhaps TRBD1 as D (5 bases). Germline values: CDR1 SNHLY, CDR2 FYNNEI. V lost 6 bases and J 4 bases, leaving 12 bases between the germline ends. The length of the CDR3 is 14 residues.

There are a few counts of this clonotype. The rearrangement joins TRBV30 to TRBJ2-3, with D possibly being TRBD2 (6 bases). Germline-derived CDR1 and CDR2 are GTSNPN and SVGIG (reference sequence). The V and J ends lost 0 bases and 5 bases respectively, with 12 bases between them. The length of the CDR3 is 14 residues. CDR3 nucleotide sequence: TGTGCCTGGAGTGTACGTGGACTACGAGATACGCAGTATTTT. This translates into CAWSVRGLRDTQYF.